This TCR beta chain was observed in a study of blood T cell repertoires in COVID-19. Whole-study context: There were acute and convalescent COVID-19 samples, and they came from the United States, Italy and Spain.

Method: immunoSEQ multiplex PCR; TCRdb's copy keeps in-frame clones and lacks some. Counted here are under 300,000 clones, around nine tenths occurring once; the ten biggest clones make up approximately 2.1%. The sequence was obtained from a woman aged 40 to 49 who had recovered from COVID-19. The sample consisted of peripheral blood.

This CDR3 is CASSQGVRGPQYF. The CDR3 DNA reads TGTGCCAGCAGCCAAGGGGTCAGGGGCCCGCAGTACTTC. This chain connects TRBV4-2 to TRBJ2-7, with D possibly being TRBD1 (6 bases). CDR1 is LGHNA and CDR2 is YNFKEQ in the germline V gene. This CDR3 has 13 residues. The germline V and J ends were trimmed by 1 base and 9 bases, with 13 bases remaining between them.